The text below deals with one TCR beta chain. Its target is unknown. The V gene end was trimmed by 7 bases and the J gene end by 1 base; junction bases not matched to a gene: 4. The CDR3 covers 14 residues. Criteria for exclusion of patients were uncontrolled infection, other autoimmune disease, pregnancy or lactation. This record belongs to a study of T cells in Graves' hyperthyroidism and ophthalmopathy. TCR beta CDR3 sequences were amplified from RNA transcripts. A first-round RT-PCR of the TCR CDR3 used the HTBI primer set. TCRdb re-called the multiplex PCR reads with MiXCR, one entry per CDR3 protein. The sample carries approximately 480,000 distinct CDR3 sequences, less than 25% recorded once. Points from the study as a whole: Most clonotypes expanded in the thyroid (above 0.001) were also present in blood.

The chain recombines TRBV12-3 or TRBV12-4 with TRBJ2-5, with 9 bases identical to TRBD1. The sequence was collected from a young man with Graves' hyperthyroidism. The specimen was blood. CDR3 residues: CASTLGQGQETQYF. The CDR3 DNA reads TGTGCCAGCACTCTGGGACAGGGCCAAGAGACCCAGTACTTC.